This T cell receptor beta chain emerged from a study of T-cell memory formation after mild COVID-19. Broader study findings: Contracting clones from day 15 to 85 showed balanced CD4/CD8; later expanders favored CD4+.

The CDR3 contains 16 residues. The V end was cut by 0 bases, the J end by 5 bases, with 15 bases between. Germline V gene sequence: CDR1 LNHNV, CDR2 YYDKDF (reference sequence). 5'RACE, which relied on constant-segment primers, yielded TCR alpha and TCR beta cDNA libraries carrying sample barcodes and UMIs. From the 5' RACE reads, TCRdb called clonotypes with MiXCR, one entry per CDR3 protein. The repertoire holds around 250,000 distinct CDR3 sequences, with around 15% as singletons. This clonotype showed up just a few times. The antigen is undetermined. Source material: PBMCs or a T cell subset sorted from them (not recorded which). The TCR originated in a man aged 18 to 30 who had mild COVID-19 (a few samples of this study predate the infection). Cell type and time point are not known. The chain is built from TRBV15 and TRBJ2-3; tentatively, D is TRBD1 or TRBD2 (5 bases each). The CDR3 DNA reads TGTGCCACCAGCAGAGATGGACGGGGCCGGGGAGATACGCAGTATTTT. Translated, it gives CATSRDGRGRGDTQYF.